Ten or more counts support the clone carrying this T cell receptor (beta chain). Its specificity is unknown. The data derive from a study of T cells in Graves' hyperthyroidism and ophthalmopathy. Regarding the study as a whole: Blood samples included most of the expanded thyroid clonotypes exceeding 0.001. Ophthalmopathy was separated from stable hyperthyroidism by a 13 V-J model. Prediction of ophthalmopathy progression came a median roughly 6.4 months pre-onset.

TCR beta CDR3 sequences were amplified from RNA transcripts. With the HTBI primer set, the TCR CDR3 went through a first round of RT-PCR. TCRdb independently ran MiXCR on the multiplex PCR reads; one entry per CDR3 protein. The table has nearly 600,000 distinct CDR3 sequences, 14% seen once. Lactation, pregnancy, other autoimmune disease or uncontrolled infection excluded patients. CDR3 length: 14 amino acids. Trimming cost V 5 bases and J 7 bases; bases outside gene matches: 9. Germline V gene sequence: CDR1 DFQATT, CDR2 SNEGSKA (reference sequence). Sample: blood. This TCR came from a woman aged 18-35 years with Graves' ophthalmopathy. V is TRBV20-1 and J is TRBJ2-1; TRBD2 aligns across 9 bases. The CDR3 region has the DNA TGCAGTGCTGGTAGCGGGAGAATTAGGAATGAGCAGTTCTTC. Amino acids: CSAGSGRIRNEQFF.